The 24 T cell receptor beta chains below all came from one sample that was sequenced in a study of regulatory T cells in long-lasting Graves disease (dated by TCRdb to the early 2020s). The library was obtained by multiplex PCR. Sequencing instrument: Illumina HiSeq 4000. CDR3 regions were amplified by Arm-PCR with iRepertoire HTBI primers to construct TCR beta libraries. The public reads were quality trimmed at Q25 with fastp and then assembled into clones with MiXCR by TCRdb, keeping productive beta chains. Here each entry gathers all rows of one CDR3 protein and keeps the most common genes and DNA. The sample includes approximately 470,000 distinct CDR3 sequences, with about a sixth observed a single time. More than 9% of the sample is taken by the ten largest. According to the study, the label for this sample's time point signals: newly diagnosed GD, antithyroid drugs for less than 3 months. For both TCR sequencing and RNA sequencing, RNA was extracted from PBMCs in TRIzol.

These sequences were also reported in another study, on T cells in Graves' hyperthyroidism and ophthalmopathy.

Source: peripheral blood mononuclear cells (PBMCs), taken at new diagnosis, from a patient treated with antithyroid drugs. All receptors come from a man aged 35 to 55 with Graves disease. Donor details come from another sample of the same person, matched by shared clones.

This clonotype was seen many times. The genes are TRBV28 and TRBJ2-1; the match to TRBD2 covers 13 bases. The CDR3 is 15 residues long. The V segment lost 6 bases and the J segment 7 bases; nucleotides outside the gene matches: 6. The germline gives CDR1 MDHEN, CDR2 SYDVKM. CDR3 sequence reads: CASRRPGLAGNEQFF. CDR3 nucleotide sequence: TGTGCCAGCAGGAGACCGGGACTAGCGGGAAATGAGCAGTTCTTC.

This clonotype was picked up many times. The genes are TRBV5-1 and TRBJ1-5; no clear D. V gave up 3 bases and J gave up 2 bases, with 6 bases separating them. Germline CDR1 reads SGHRS; CDR2 reads YFSETQ. The CDR3 sequence is 13 residues long. In DNA, the CDR3 is TGCGCCAGCAGCTCGCATGGCAATCAGCCCCAGCATTTT. Protein sequence: CASSSHGNQPQHF.

This clonotype was picked up many times. The chain uses TRBV28 and TRBJ2-2; D might be TRBD1 (5 bases). This CDR3 is 17 amino acids long. CDR1 is MDHEN, CDR2 SYDVKM, per germline. With 3 bases removed from V and 3 bases from J, the gap between germline ends came to 17 bases. This CDR3 reads CASSFRGPTTYTGELFF. CDR3 in DNA: TGTGCCAGCAGTTTTAGGGGTCCAACAACATACACCGGGGAGCTGTTTTTT.

This clonotype was seen ten or more times. This chain joins TRBV20-1 and TRBJ1-2, with D possibly matching TRBD1 (5 bases). Trimming took 5 bases from V and 4 from J, leaving 17 bases between them. CDR3 size: 14 residues. Germline lookup yields CDR1 DFQATT and CDR2 SNEGSKA (reference sequence). The CDR3 sequence: CSAEYGGGGYGYTF. CDR3 nucleotides: TGCAGTGCTGAATACGGAGGTGGGGGCTATGGCTACACCTTC.

The rearrangement uses TRBV20-1 and TRBJ2-4; perhaps TRBD2 as D (7 bases). The germline CDR1 and CDR2 sequences are DFQATT and SNEGSKA (reference sequence). This CDR3 has 14 residues. V lost 5 bases and J lost 6, with 17 bases in between. Written as DNA, the CDR3 is TGCAGTGCTGATCTTGGGGCGGGGGCAAACATTCAGTACTTC. This gives the protein CSADLGAGANIQYF.

V gene TRBV7-9 combines with J gene TRBJ2-7; 8 bases map to TRBD1. CDR1 is SEHNR, CDR2 FQNEAQ, per germline (reference sequence). With V trimmed by 5 bases and J by 3 bases, 9 bases remained unmatched. The CDR3 sequence is 15 residues long. The CDR3 spells CASSRLRGQDYEQYF. CDR3 coding DNA: TGTGCCAGCAGCCGATTGAGGGGACAGGACTACGAGCAGTACTTC.

This clonotype has more than one count but fewer than ten. J is TRBJ2-1 and V is TRBV11-2; 12 nucleotides line up with TRBD1. This CDR3 has 18 amino acids. After removal of 2 bases from V and 9 bases from J, the junction contained 14 bases not matched to a gene. Germline V gives CDR1 SGHAT, CDR2 FQNNGV. CDR3 nucleotide sequence: TGTGCCAGCAGCTTACGGGGCCCGGGGACAGGGGGCCGAAGTGAGCAGTTCTTC. It encodes CASSLRGPGTGGRSEQFF. The full variable domain, with the rest looked up from reference TRBV11-2 and TRBJ2-1, is EAGVAQSPRYKIIEKRQSVAFWCNPISGHATLYWYQQILGQGPKLLIQFQNNGVVDDSQLPKDRFSAERLKGVDSTLKIQPAKLEDSAVYLCASSLRGPGTGGRSEQFFGPGTRLTVL.

This clonotype was counted only a few times. The rearrangement uses TRBV3-1 and TRBJ2-2; D gene uncertain. V lost 1 base to trimming and J lost 7 bases, with 10 bases between them. CDR3 length: 14 amino acids. Germline CDR1 and CDR2: LGHDT and YNNKEL (reference sequence). CDR3 residues: CASSQVSVGGELFF. For the CDR3, the DNA is TGTGCCAGCAGCCAAGTGTCAGTCGGCGGGGAGCTGTTTTTT.

This clonotype was counted a few times. The chain links TRBV5-1 to TRBJ2-1; 7 nucleotides match TRBD2. TRBJ2-5 explains the end of the DNA better; the J call may be wrong. Per germline, CDR1 SGHRS and CDR2 YFSETQ. The CDR3 spans 16 residues. CDR3 amino acids: CASSLGGGSMQETQYF. CDR3 nucleotide sequence: TGCGCCAGCAGCTTGGGCGGGGGATCCATGCAAGAGACCCAGTACTTC.

This chain links TRBV27 with TRBJ1-2, with 8 bases matching TRBD1. Trimming at V came to 2 bases and at J to 7 bases, leaving 6 bases not matched to a gene. From germline, CDR1 is MNHEY and CDR2 SMNVEV (reference sequence). The length of the CDR3 is 14 residues. Written as DNA, the CDR3 is TGTGCCAGCAGTTTAGATCAGGGGGCGCTTGGCTACACCTTC. It encodes CASSLDQGALGYTF.

The chain couples TRBV6-2 or TRBV6-3 to TRBJ2-6; unclear D gene. CDR1 MNHEY and CDR2 SVGEGT come from the germline V gene. The V gene lost 5 bases and the J gene lost 0 bases, with 11 bases spanning the gap. The CDR3 is 16 residues long. The CDR3 here is CASSVMELSGANVLTF. Written as DNA, the CDR3 is TGTGCCAGCAGTGTAATGGAGCTCTCTGGGGCCAACGTCCTGACTTTC.

The CDR3 DNA sequence: TGTGCCAGCAGTTTTGGACAGGGAAATGAAAAACTGTTTTTT. This sequence encodes CASSFGQGNEKLFF. The chain carries TRBV12-3 or TRBV12-4 and TRBJ1-4, with 8 bases identical to TRBD1. The CDR3 has 14 residues. Germline trimming cut 3 bases from V and 5 bases from J; bases unmatched to any gene: 2.

The J gene is TRBJ1-6, the V gene TRBV7-2; 7 nucleotides line up with TRBD1. Germline V gene sequence: CDR1 SGHTA, CDR2 FQGNSA. This CDR3 is built from 17 residues. The trim removed 2 bases at V and 1 base at J, leaving 5 bases unmatched. DNA for the CDR3: TGTGCCAGCAGCTTAAGGGGGCAGTTGTCCTATAATTCACCCCTCCACTTT. Translated: CASSLRGQLSYNSPLHF.

This clonotype came up many times. The J gene is TRBJ1-1, the V gene TRBV3-1; perhaps TRBD1 as D (5 bases). Deletions cut 4 bases from V and 11 bases from J, with 14 bases between. Germline V lookup: CDR1 LGHDT, CDR2 YNNKEL (reference sequence). The CDR3 has 12 residues. The CDR3 DNA is TGTGCCAGCAGCCCTACGAGCCGACAGGCTTTCTTT. It encodes CASSPTSRQAFF.

The CDR3 DNA sequence: TGTGCCAGCAGCTTAGGGCGAAATGAAAAACTGTTTTTT. Translated, it gives CASSLGRNEKLFF. The rearrangement links TRBV7-3 to TRBJ1-4; D call uncertain. Per germline, CDR1 SGHTA and CDR2 FQGTGA. This CDR3 region has 13 residues. V lost 2 bases to trimming and J lost 5 bases, with 6 bases between them.

This clonotype was detected ten times or more. The rearrangement joins TRBV20-1 to TRBJ1-1, with a weak D call TRBD1 (6 bases). The CDR3 sequence is 13 residues long. Looked up from germline, CDR1 is DFQATT and CDR2 is SNEGSKA (reference sequence). V was cut by 2 bases and J by 5 bases, with 12 bases left in between. Here the CDR3 reads CSARQGPATEAFF. The CDR3 region has the DNA TGCAGTGCTAGACAGGGGCCGGCTACTGAAGCTTTCTTT.

In this sample, this clonotype turned up many times. V is TRBV9 and J is TRBJ2-7, with 9 bases lining up with TRBD1. Germline V gives CDR1 SGDLS, CDR2 YYNGEE. CDR3 length: 16 residues. Trimming took 1 base from V and 5 from J; bases not matched to a gene: 10. The CDR3 loop is CASSVSLGQGSDEQYF. CDR3 coding DNA: TGTGCCAGCAGCGTATCGCTAGGACAGGGGTCGGACGAGCAGTACTTC.

This clonotype was found once. This clone may be a read error of a much larger clone one base away. Here the CDR3 DNA reads TGCAGCGTGGTATATGGGTTGGAGTACGAGCAGTACTTC. This encodes CSVVYGLEYEQYF. The J gene is TRBJ2-7, the V gene TRBV29-1, with unresolved D. The CDR3 length is 13 residues. Germline-derived CDR1 and CDR2 are SQVTM and ANQGSEA. V was shortened by 6 bases and J by 4 bases, with 16 bases between the two germline ends.

This clonotype has at least ten counts. This chain uses TRBV27 with TRBJ2-4; no reliable D call. The CDR3 is made up of 16 amino acids. Germline CDR1 reads MNHEY; CDR2 reads SMNVEV (reference sequence). Trimming left V 2 bases short and J 1 base short, with 12 bases between. CDR3 coding DNA: TGTGCCAGCAGTTTAGTGGTTGTGGGTGCCAAAAACATTCAGTACTTC. It encodes CASSLVVVGAKNIQYF.

This clonotype occurred many times. The V and J genes are TRBV30 and TRBJ2-7, with no clear D. The CDR3 consists of 11 residues. Trimming left V 5 bases short and J 1 base short, with 6 bases between. Germline CDR1 is GTSNPN and CDR2 is SVGIG (reference sequence). The CDR3 nucleotides are TGTGCCTGGGGTCGTTCCTACGAGCAGTACTTC. This sequence encodes CAWGRSYEQYF.

The chain joins TRBV11-3 to TRBJ2-2, with D perhaps TRBD2 (5 bases). The ends were cut back, 8 bases at V and 1 base at J, with 8 bases in the middle. Germline V lookup: CDR1 SGHNT, CDR2 YENEEA. The CDR3 loop spans 13 amino acids. The CDR3 here is CASGRLNTGELFF. CDR3 nucleotides: TGTGCCAGCGGGAGATTGAACACCGGGGAGCTGTTTTTT.

The chain recombines TRBV12-3 or TRBV12-4 with TRBJ2-3, with 8 bases that match TRBD2. The CDR3 is made up of 15 amino acids. V gave up 5 bases and J gave up 3 bases; unmatched junction bases: 7. The DNA for the CDR3 is TGTGCCAGCAGTAACACGGGAGGGCGGACAGATACGCAGTATTTT. Translated: CASSNTGGRTDTQYF.

This clonotype was detected only a few times. V is TRBV5-1 and J is TRBJ2-3; 8 nucleotides line up with TRBD1. V lost 9 bases and J lost 5; bases outside the gene matches: 14. The CDR3 spans 15 residues. Germline V gene lookup returns CDR1 SGHRS and CDR2 YFSETQ. The CDR3 protein is CATRPQGAAGDTQYF. The DNA of the CDR3 is TGCGCCACCCGACCGCAGGGGGCGGCTGGAGATACGCAGTATTTT.

This clonotype came up a few times. CDR3 in DNA: TGTGCCTGGAGTGCACAGGGGGGAGGTCAGCCCCAGCATTTT. It specifies CAWSAQGGGQPQHF. V gene TRBV30 combines with J gene TRBJ1-5; 8 nucleotides align to TRBD1. Germline values: CDR1 GTSNPN, CDR2 SVGIG (reference sequence). The CDR3 spans 14 residues. V was clipped by 1 base and J by 6 bases; unmatched bases: 5.